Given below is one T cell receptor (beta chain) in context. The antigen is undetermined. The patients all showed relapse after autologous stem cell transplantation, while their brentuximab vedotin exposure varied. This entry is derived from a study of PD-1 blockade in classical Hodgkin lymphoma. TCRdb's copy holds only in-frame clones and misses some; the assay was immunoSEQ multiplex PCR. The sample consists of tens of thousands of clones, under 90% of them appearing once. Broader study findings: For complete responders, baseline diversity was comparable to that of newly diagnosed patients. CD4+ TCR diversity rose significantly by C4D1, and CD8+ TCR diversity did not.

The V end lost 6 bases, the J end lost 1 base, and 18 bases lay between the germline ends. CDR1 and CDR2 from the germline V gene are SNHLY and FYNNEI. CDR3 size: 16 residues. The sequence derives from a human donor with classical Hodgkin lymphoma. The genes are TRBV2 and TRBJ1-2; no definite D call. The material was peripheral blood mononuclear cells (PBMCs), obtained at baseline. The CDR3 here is CASRASWGPYNYGYTF. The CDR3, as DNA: TGTGCCAGCAGGGCCAGTTGGGGTCCCTATAACTATGGCTACACCTTC.